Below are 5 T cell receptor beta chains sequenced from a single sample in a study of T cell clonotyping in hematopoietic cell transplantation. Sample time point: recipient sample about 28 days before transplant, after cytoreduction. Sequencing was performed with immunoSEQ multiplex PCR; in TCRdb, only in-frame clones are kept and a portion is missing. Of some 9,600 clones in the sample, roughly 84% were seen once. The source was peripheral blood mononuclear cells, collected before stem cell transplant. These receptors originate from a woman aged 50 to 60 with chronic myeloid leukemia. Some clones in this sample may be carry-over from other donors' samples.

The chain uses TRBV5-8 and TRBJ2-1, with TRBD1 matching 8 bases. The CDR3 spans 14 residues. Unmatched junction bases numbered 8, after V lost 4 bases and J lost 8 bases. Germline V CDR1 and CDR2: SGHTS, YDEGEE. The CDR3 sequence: CASSLGQGIDEQFF. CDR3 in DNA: TGTGCCAGCAGCCTCGGACAGGGAATCGATGAGCAGTTCTTC.

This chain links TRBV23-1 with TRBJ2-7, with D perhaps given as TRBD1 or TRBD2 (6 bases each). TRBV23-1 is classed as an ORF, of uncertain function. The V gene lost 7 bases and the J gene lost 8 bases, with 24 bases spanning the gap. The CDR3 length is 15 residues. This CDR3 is CASTNGGQGRAQQYF. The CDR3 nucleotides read TGCGCCAGCACCAACGGGGGTCAGGGGAGAGCACAGCAGTACTTC.

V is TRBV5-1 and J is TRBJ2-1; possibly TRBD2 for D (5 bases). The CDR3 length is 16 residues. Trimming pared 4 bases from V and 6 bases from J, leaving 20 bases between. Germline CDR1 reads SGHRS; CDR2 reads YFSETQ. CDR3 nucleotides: TGCGCCAGCAGCCCTACCGTGGCGGAGGCGGCCAATGAGCAGTTCTTC. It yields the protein CASSPTVAEAANEQFF.

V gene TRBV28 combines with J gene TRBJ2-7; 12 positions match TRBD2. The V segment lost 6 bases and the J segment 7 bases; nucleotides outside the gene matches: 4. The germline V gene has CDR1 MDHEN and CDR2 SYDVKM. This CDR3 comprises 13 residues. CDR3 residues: CASSTGLAGEQYF. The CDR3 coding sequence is TGTGCCAGCAGCACAGGACTAGCGGGAGAGCAGTACTTC.

CDR3 sequence (DNA): TGTGCCAGCAGCTTAGCTGGGGTTGACGAGCAGTACTTC. It translates to CASSLAGVDEQYF. The rearrangement joins TRBV7-9 to TRBJ2-7, with D unresolved. CDR3 length equals 13 residues. Germline values: CDR1 SEHNR, CDR2 FQNEAQ (reference sequence). Between the trimmed V and J ends, which lost 0 bases and 5 bases, there was a span of 8 bases.